These 10 T cell receptor beta chains were sequenced from one sample in a study of T cells in Graves' hyperthyroidism and ophthalmopathy. Template material for amplifying TCR beta CDR3 regions consisted of RNA transcripts. HTBI primers were the set used in a first-round RT-PCR of the TCR CDR3. Each CDR3 protein is one row after TCRdb ran MiXCR on the multiplex PCR reads. The sample carries some 560,000 distinct CDR3 sequences, around 15% recorded once. Sequencing was done on a sample of blood. The receptor set was obtained from a woman between 40 and 55 years old with Graves' hyperthyroidism.

The V gene is TRBV20-1, the J gene TRBJ2-1; TRBD2 agrees at 11 bases. CDR3 length: 18 residues. The trim removed 4 bases at V and 3 bases at J, leaving 14 bases unmatched. CDR1 is DFQATT and CDR2 is SNEGSKA in the germline V gene (reference sequence). The DNA for the CDR3 is TGCAGTGCTATTTGGAGTCTAGCGGGAGGACTCCTCTACAATGAGCAGTTCTTC. Its translation is CSAIWSLAGGLLYNEQFF.

This clonotype was picked up many times. This sequence joins TRBV28 and TRBJ1-2; 7 bases align to TRBD1. Germline V gives CDR1 MDHEN, CDR2 SYDVKM. V lost 4 bases and J lost 1; bases outside the gene matches: 3. The CDR3 contains 14 residues. In DNA form, the CDR3 reads TGTGCCAGCAGTTCCGGGACAGTTAACTATGGCTACACCTTC. This encodes CASSSGTVNYGYTF.

The chain carries TRBV20-1 and TRBJ1-4, with a possible D match to TRBD1 (5 bases). Germline lookup yields CDR1 DFQATT and CDR2 SNEGSKA (reference sequence). The CDR3 spans 13 residues. The V and J ends lost 3 bases and 3 bases respectively, with 8 bases between them. This CDR3 is CSARAGPNEKLFF. DNA of the CDR3: TGCAGTGCTAGGGCAGGGCCTAATGAAAAACTGTTTTTT.

In its sample, this clonotype was seen many times. J is TRBJ2-1 and V is TRBV5-1, with 12 bases aligning to TRBD2. This CDR3 spans 19 amino acids. In germline, CDR1 is SGHRS, CDR2 YFSETQ. The V gene end was trimmed by 2 bases and the J gene end by 9 bases; junction bases not matched to a gene: 18. For the CDR3, the DNA is TGCGCCAGCAGCTTCGTGGGACTAGCGGGTACGTCGGTTTCGGGTGAGCAGTTCTTC. Its protein is CASSFVGLAGTSVSGEQFF.

This clonotype was observed many times. The V gene is TRBV11-2, the J gene TRBJ2-1, with D possibly being TRBD1 (6 bases). Germline values: CDR1 SGHAT, CDR2 FQNNGV. Trimming took off 7 bases at V and 3 bases at J, with 13 bases between the two ends. The CDR3 runs 14 residues. This CDR3 is CASNRVKGYNEQFF. As DNA, the CDR3 is TGTGCCAGCAACAGGGTAAAGGGCTACAATGAGCAGTTCTTC.

In this sample, this clonotype turned up many times. This rearrangement joins TRBV20-1 to TRBJ2-7, with a tentative D call TRBD2 (5 bases). The CDR3 length is 15 residues. Trimming took off 3 bases at V and 0 bases at J, with 15 bases between the two ends. In germline, CDR1 is DFQATT, CDR2 SNEGSKA (reference sequence). The CDR3 region is CSARESSSPSYEQYF. In DNA form, the CDR3 reads TGCAGTGCTAGGGAAAGCTCTAGCCCCTCCTACGAGCAGTACTTC.

There are many counts of this clonotype. V gene TRBV2 combines with J gene TRBJ1-1, with D hard to call. Trimming took off 4 bases at V and 0 bases at J, with 9 bases between the two ends. The CDR3 has 14 amino acids. The germline CDR1 and CDR2 sequences are SNHLY and FYNNEI. The CDR3 DNA is TGTGCCAGCAGTGCAGACCAGATGAACACTGAAGCTTTCTTT. The encoded protein is CASSADQMNTEAFF.

This clonotype was counted many times. The CDR3 DNA reads TGCGCCAGCAGCTTGATGACAGGAACGAACACTGAAGCTTTCTTT. Protein: CASSLMTGTNTEAFF. The genes are TRBV5-1 and TRBJ1-1; weak D call: TRBD1 (6 bases). The CDR3 runs to 15 residues. Per the germline V gene, CDR1 is SGHRS and CDR2 is YFSETQ. V was clipped by 1 base and J by 1 base, with 11 bases between them.

A word on this clonotype: A much larger clone lies one base from this, so it may be a read error. The CDR3 end shows no conserved phenylalanine or tryptophan, and so a read error is likely. The rearrangement uses TRBV5-6 and TRBJ2-5, with D possibly matching TRBD2 (5 bases). V gave up 3 bases and J gave up 7 bases, with 7 bases separating them. CDR1 and CDR2 (germline): SGHDT, YYEEEE. The CDR3 runs 11 residues. CDR3 nucleotide sequence: TGTGCCAGCAGCTCCGGGGTGACCCAGTACCTC. Protein: CASSSGVTQYL.

At least ten counts were recorded for this clonotype. The chain couples TRBV28 to TRBJ2-4; TRBD1 is a possible D gene (6 bases). The CDR3 is 14 residues long. Germline V gene sequence: CDR1 MDHEN, CDR2 SYDVKM. Trimming removed 2 bases at V and 8 bases at J, with 13 bases between. The CDR3 loop is CASSLKGGTDIQYF. The DNA for the CDR3 is TGTGCCAGCAGTTTAAAAGGGGGTACCGACATTCAGTACTTC.